The 9 T cell receptor beta chains below come from one sample, sequenced in a study of beta chain features in type 1 diabetes. The sequenced template was cDNA made from the entire isolated RNA. Using immunoSEQ multiplex PCR, the repertoire was profiled, and TCRdb retains in-frame clones only, with some absent. The data contain some 360,000 clones, roughly 21% of them singletons. The source material was naive CD4+ T cells from blood. These receptors were taken from a woman in her late teens or twenties in good health.

The V call is TRBV6-5, the J call TRBJ2-1; D unclear. Trimming pared 0 bases from V and 4 bases from J, leaving 10 bases between. Germline loops: CDR1 MNHEY, CDR2 SVGAGI. This CDR3 has 15 amino acids. This CDR3 reads CASSYSFSSYNEQFF. CDR3 sequence (DNA): TGTGCCAGCAGTTACTCATTTTCCAGTTACAATGAGCAGTTCTTC.

This clone was picked up a small number of times. V and J are TRBV7-9 and TRBJ1-5; 7 nucleotides match TRBD1. The CDR3 has 14 residues. The germline CDR1 and CDR2 sequences are SEHNR and FQNEAQ (reference sequence). With 6 bases clipped from V and 7 bases from J, the junction kept 9 bases outside the gene matches. The CDR3: CASSQGGGGQPQHF. In nucleotides, the CDR3 is TGTGCCAGCAGTCAGGGGGGTGGCGGGCAGCCCCAGCATTTT.

The chain is built from TRBV19 and TRBJ2-1, with TRBD2 identical over 11 bases. The CDR3 sequence is 15 residues long. Germline assignment: CDR1 LNHDA and CDR2 SQIVND (reference sequence). V dropped 4 bases and J dropped 7; count of bases not matched to a gene: 6. The CDR3 loop is CASSRPGLAVNEQFF. Here the CDR3 DNA reads TGTGCCAGTAGTAGACCGGGACTAGCGGTAAATGAGCAGTTCTTC.

This clone has a single count. This chain links TRBV9 with TRBJ1-2; 7 nucleotides agree with TRBD1. J was trimmed by 13 bases and V by 3 bases; bases with no gene match: 12. Germline values: CDR1 SGDLS, CDR2 YYNGEE. The CDR3 extends over 13 amino acids. CDR3 bases: TGTGCCAGCAGCGGGACAGGAGTTTCCACCCGCACCTTC. Residues: CASSGTGVSTRTF.

This rearrangement joins TRBV2 to TRBJ2-3; TRBD1 agrees at 8 bases. CDR3 length equals 16 residues. V shed 6 bases, J shed 2 bases, and the junction held 10 bases outside the gene matches. Germline V gene lookup returns CDR1 SNHLY and CDR2 FYNNEI. This CDR3 is CASRKTGTGYTDTQYF. The CDR3 DNA reads as TGTGCCAGCAGGAAAACCGGGACAGGTTACACAGATACGCAGTATTTT.

The chain joins TRBV29-1 to TRBJ1-5; D is unresolved. Germline V gene sequence: CDR1 SQVTM, CDR2 ANQGSEA. The germline V and J ends were trimmed by 4 bases and 2 bases, with 12 bases remaining between them. The CDR3 spans 14 residues. The CDR3 coding sequence is TGCAGCGTTGTGGCAGGTGATGGCAATCAGCCCCAGCATTTT. It codes for CSVVAGDGNQPQHF.

This clone was recorded a few times. The chain employs TRBV21-1 and TRBJ2-5; TRBD2, the table's D call, was not compared with the DNA. TRBV21-1 constitutes a pseudogene. There are 16 residues in the CDR3. This CDR3 reads CASSHRGERRQETQYF. CDR3 in DNA: TGTGCCAGCAGCCACCGGGGGGAGAGAAGGCAAGAGACCCAGTACTTC.

This clone was detected only once. V usage is TRBV21-1 and J usage is TRBJ2-2; the table's D call TRBD1 went unverified against the DNA. TRBV21-1 is shown as a pseudogene. The CDR3 runs 14 residues. For the CDR3, the DNA is TGTGCCAGCTTAGGGACAGATAACACCGGGGAGCTGTTTTTT. Its translation: CASLGTDNTGELFF.

This clone was detected only a few times. J is TRBJ1-5 and V is TRBV14; D gene unclear. CDR1 and CDR2 from the germline V gene are SGHDN and FVKESK. V was pared by 3 bases and J by 0 bases, with 15 bases between. The CDR3 length is 17 residues. The CDR3 coding sequence is TGTGCCAGCAGCCAGGAATTAACAGACCTTAGCAATCAGCCCCAGCATTTT. The encoded protein is CASSQELTDLSNQPQHF.